What follows are 19 T cell receptor beta chains derived from one specimen sequenced in a study of T cell changes during pregnancy in multiple sclerosis. Sequencing was performed with immunoSEQ multiplex PCR; in TCRdb, only in-frame clones are kept and a portion is missing. The sample lists around 78,000 clones, about nine tenths occurring once. Here the sequenced sample was peripheral blood, taken in the third trimester of pregnancy. These receptors were collected from a female donor in good health, enrolled as a control in a pregnancy study.

The DNA for the CDR3 is TGTGCCAGCAGCTTGGGAGGACAGACAGCCTCTGGGGCCAACGTCCTGACTTTC. Translated: CASSLGGQTASGANVLTF. V usage is TRBV5-4 and J usage is TRBJ2-6; D possibly corresponds to TRBD1 (6 bases). The V end was cut by 0 bases, the J end by 0 bases, with 13 bases between. CDR1 SGHNT and CDR2 YYREEE come from the germline V gene (reference sequence). This CDR3 contains 18 residues.

The chain links TRBV7-9 to TRBJ2-7; D might be TRBD2 (6 bases). Germline loops: CDR1 SEHNR, CDR2 FQNEAQ (reference sequence). The CDR3 sequence is 12 residues long. Trimming cost V 4 bases and J 10 bases, with 14 bases left between them. The CDR3 loop reads CASSSYSGSQYF. The CDR3 DNA is TGTGCCAGCAGCTCTTATAGCGGCTCCCAGTACTTC. The full variable domain, completed using reference TRBV7-9 and TRBJ2-7, is DTGVSQNPRHKITKRGQNVTFRCDPISEHNRLYWYRQTLGQGPEFLTYFQNEAQLEKSRLLSDRFSAERPKGSFSTLEIQRTEQGDSAMYLCASSSYSGSQYFGPGTRLTVT.

The J gene is TRBJ2-5, the V gene TRBV2; TRBD2 aligns across 9 bases. The V gene's germline CDR1 is SNHLY and CDR2 FYNNEI. The CDR3 runs to 14 residues. J gave up 7 bases and V 3 bases, and 6 bases lay outside the gene matches. The CDR3 region is CASSEASGTGTQYF. As DNA, the CDR3 is TGTGCCAGCAGTGAGGCTAGCGGGACTGGGACCCAGTACTTC.

CDR3 nucleotide sequence: TGTGCCAGCAGCTTTTGGCTTCGAGCCAAAAACATTCAGTACTTC. Amino acids: CASSFWLRAKNIQYF. This sequence joins TRBV5-6 and TRBJ2-4; unclear D gene. This CDR3 has 15 residues. Trimming removed 2 bases at V and 0 bases at J, with 9 bases between. From germline, CDR1 is SGHDT and CDR2 YYEEEE.

This chain links TRBV15 with TRBJ2-1; the match to TRBD2 covers 8 bases. Germline V CDR1 and CDR2: LNHNV, YYDKDF (reference sequence). The CDR3 is made up of 16 amino acids. V was pared by 5 bases and J by 0 bases, with 6 bases of the junction left unmatched. The CDR3 coding sequence is TGTGCCACCAGCGGAAGAAGCGGGAGCTCCTACAATGAGCAGTTCTTC. Translation gives CATSGRSGSSYNEQFF.

This clone was detected only a few times. The J gene is TRBJ1-1, the V gene TRBV11-2, with unresolved D. V was shortened by 6 bases and J by 1 base, with 9 bases between the two germline ends. The CDR3 extends over 13 amino acids. Germline-derived CDR1 and CDR2 are SGHAT and FQNNGV. CDR3 protein: CASSEGENTEAFF. CDR3 in DNA: TGTGCCAGCAGTGAGGGTGAGAACACTGAAGCTTTCTTT.

The chain is built from TRBV25-1 and TRBJ2-2, with D tentatively TRBD1 (5 bases). The CDR3 spans 14 residues. Per the germline V gene, CDR1 is MGHDK and CDR2 is SYGVNS. Deletions cut 4 bases from V and 4 bases from J, with 10 bases between. Written as DNA, the CDR3 is TGTGCCAGCAGTGCTCAACAGGTCACCGGGGAGCTGTTTTTT. It yields the protein CASSAQQVTGELFF.

The chain combines TRBV28 with TRBJ2-1, with 9 bases lining up with TRBD2. CDR1 is MDHEN, CDR2 SYDVKM, per germline. The CDR3 runs to 16 residues. The J segment lost 5 bases and the V segment lost 5 bases, leaving 10 bases of the junction unmatched. The CDR3 reads CASSTGAGGGDNEQFF. The CDR3 coding sequence is TGTGCCAGCAGTACCGGAGCGGGAGGAGGTGACAATGAGCAGTTCTTC. Using reference TRBV28 and TRBJ2-1 for the parts outside the CDR3, the full variable domain is DVKVTQSSRYLVKRTGEKVFLECVQDMDHENMFWYRQDPGLGLRLIYFSYDVKMKEKGDIPEGYSVSREKKERFSLILESASTNQTSMYLCASSTGAGGGDNEQFFGPGTRLTVL.

The chain's CDR3 is CASSPNLGAPYEQYF. CDR3 DNA sequence: TGTGCCAGCAGCCCCAATCTAGGGGCCCCCTACGAGCAGTACTTC. V is TRBV5-5 and J is TRBJ2-7, with TRBD1 as a possible D gene (5 bases). Trimming left V 4 bases short and J 2 bases short, with 16 bases between. CDR1 and CDR2 (germline): SGHKS, YYEKEE (reference sequence). The CDR3 is made up of 15 amino acids. The full variable domain, its missing parts supplied by reference TRBV5-5 and TRBJ2-7, is DAGVTQSPTHLIKTRGQQVTLRCSPISGHKSVSWYQQVLGQGPQFIFQYYEKEERGRGNFPDRFSARQFPNYSSELNVNALLLGDSALYLCASSPNLGAPYEQYFGPGTRLTVT.

This clone was recorded a few times. The V gene is TRBV6-5, the J gene TRBJ2-7; no firm D call. The CDR3 is 12 amino acids. The V and J ends lost 8 bases and 3 bases respectively, with 11 bases between them. Looked up from germline, CDR1 is MNHEY and CDR2 is SVGAGI. The CDR3 DNA sequence: TGTGCCAGCCGCGACATTGGCTACGAGCAGTACTTC. Residues: CASRDIGYEQYF.

The gene calls are TRBV6-5 and TRBJ1-4; D gene unclear. This CDR3 contains 14 residues. The ends were cut back, 3 bases at V and 2 bases at J, with 7 bases in the middle. CDR1 is MNHEY, CDR2 SVGAGI, per germline. The CDR3 reads CASSYYQTNEKLFF. The CDR3 nucleotides read TGTGCCAGCAGTTATTACCAGACTAATGAAAAACTGTTTTTT.

The chain links TRBV30 to TRBJ1-1; the D is unclear. V was trimmed by 4 bases and J by 0 bases, leaving 6 bases between them. The CDR3 loop spans 12 amino acids. The germline CDR1 and CDR2 sequences are GTSNPN and SVGIG (reference sequence). The CDR3 region is CAWILMNTEAFF. The DNA of the CDR3 is TGTGCCTGGATTTTAATGAACACTGAAGCTTTCTTT.

In DNA form, the CDR3 reads TGTGCCAGTAGTATATCGACAGGGAGTCGGTATGGCTACACCTTC. Encoded protein: CASSISTGSRYGYTF. The chain combines TRBV19 with TRBJ1-2; TRBD1 aligns across 7 bases. V lost 2 bases and J lost 5; bases outside the gene matches: 8. The CDR3 contains 15 residues. The germline V gene encodes CDR1 LNHDA and CDR2 SQIVND (reference sequence).

This clone was picked up one time. The V call is TRBV7-9, the J call TRBJ2-7; 9 bases fit TRBD2. Germline-derived CDR1 and CDR2 are SEHNR and FQNEAQ (reference sequence). There are 17 residues in the CDR3. The V and J ends lost 4 bases and 5 bases, in that order; junction bases with no gene match: 15. The CDR3 nucleotides are TGTGCCAGCAGCTCCCCAAGGGGCGCGGGAGGGTTAAACGAGCAGTACTTC. Its translation is CASSSPRGAGGLNEQYF.

The chain is built from TRBV19 and TRBJ2-5, with D perhaps matching TRBD2 (5 bases). The CDR3 consists of 13 residues. Germline assignment: CDR1 LNHDA and CDR2 SQIVND (reference sequence). Trimming removed 6 bases at V and 5 bases at J, with 13 bases between. CDR3 DNA sequence: TGTGCCAGTAGCCCGAGTAGCGAGGAGACCCAGTACTTC. Translating gives CASSPSSEETQYF. The full variable domain, with the rest looked up from reference TRBV19 and TRBJ2-5, is DGGITQSPKYLFRKEGQNVTLSCEQNLNHDAMYWYRQDPGQGLRLIYYSQIVNDFQKGDIAEGYSVSREKKESFPLTVTSAQKNPTAFYLCASSPSSEETQYFGPGTRLLVL.

The rearrangement uses TRBV5-1 and TRBJ2-1; 8 bases match TRBD1. With V trimmed by 0 bases and J by 5 bases, 7 bases remained unmatched. The CDR3 sequence is 16 residues long. The germline V gene has CDR1 SGHRS and CDR2 YFSETQ. CDR3 region: CASSLETGQGDNEQFF. As DNA, the CDR3 is TGCGCCAGCAGCTTGGAGACTGGACAGGGAGACAATGAGCAGTTCTTC.

This clone was recorded only once. The chain has TRBV10-3 and TRBJ2-1; D is uncertain. The germline CDR1 and CDR2 sequences are ENHRY and SYGVKD. The CDR3 has 12 residues. Trimming stripped 2 bases from V and 8 bases from J, with 7 bases between. The CDR3: CAISENDYEQFF. DNA of the CDR3: TGTGCCATCAGTGAGAACGACTATGAGCAGTTCTTC.

The chain combines TRBV5-1 with TRBJ1-4; TRBD1 agrees at 9 bases. The V and J ends lost 2 bases and 2 bases, in that order; junction bases with no gene match: 7. Germline CDR1 reads SGHRS; CDR2 reads YFSETQ. The CDR3 covers 17 residues. The CDR3 is CASSLQGAGATNEKLFF. CDR3 bases: TGCGCCAGCAGCTTACAGGGGGCCGGGGCGACTAATGAAAAACTGTTTTTT.

The gene calls are TRBV2 and TRBJ2-7, with D maybe TRBD1 (5 bases). The CDR3 is 12 residues long. Per the germline V gene, CDR1 is SNHLY and CDR2 is FYNNEI. This CDR3 is CAQGSFQGEQYF. The CDR3 nucleotides are TGTGCGCAGGGCAGCTTCCAAGGGGAGCAGTACTTC. The variable domain in full, completed from reference TRBV2 and TRBJ2-7, reads EPEVTQTPSHQVTQMGQEVILRCVPISNHLYFYWYRQILGQKVEFLVSFYNNEISEKSEIFDDQFSVERPDGSNFTLKIRSTKLEDSAMYFCAQGSFQGEQYFGPGTRLTVT.